This T cell receptor (beta chain) was profiled in a study of PD-1 blockade in classical Hodgkin lymphoma. Only in-frame clones appear in the TCRdb table, and some are missing; sequencing was by immunoSEQ multiplex PCR. Found here are about 22,000 clones, approximately 89% of them singletons; the top ten hold roughly 0.27%. Findings of the study overall: Still unresolved is the cause of the repertoire differences, which may be disease activity or prior therapy.

Note on this clone: Its target is not known.

The time point denotes: newly diagnosed, previously untreated cHL patient sample. Isolation of CD4+ T cells from thawed PBMCs was performed by magnetic negative selection. The authors compared against newly diagnosed, untreated classical Hodgkin lymphoma PBMCs. The sequence derives from a human donor with classical Hodgkin lymphoma. The sequencing sample was made of CD4+ T cells from blood.

DNA for the CDR3: TGCGCCAGCAGGGGACTAGCGGGGGGCACCGGGGAGCTGTTTTTT. Protein sequence: CASRGLAGGTGELFF. The chain combines TRBV5-1 with TRBJ2-2; TRBD2 matches at 15 bases. Germline CDR1 reads SGHRS; CDR2 reads YFSETQ. This CDR3 region has 15 residues. The trim removed 5 bases at V and 4 bases at J, leaving 0 bases unmatched.